Shown below are 23 T cell receptor beta chains from a single sample sequenced in a study of immune cell composition in non-small cell lung cancer (dated by TCRdb to between 2016 and 2019). The library was built by means of the immunoSEQ multiplex PCR assay. This immuneACCESS table, as held by TCRdb, lists in-frame sequences with V and J called but not all clones. Of the missing ones, under half trace to an unresolved V gene in checked studies; the others have no known cause. For this sample the table gives about 4,600 clones, of which around three quarters were detected only once. 9.5% to 12% of the sample is held by the ten biggest clonotypes. The material sequenced was lung tumor tissue. The origin of the receptors is a human donor with non-small cell lung cancer.

The chain carries TRBV30 and TRBJ1-1; no firm D call. Looked up from germline, CDR1 is GTSNPN and CDR2 is SVGIG (reference sequence). The CDR3 contains 15 residues. The germline V and J ends were trimmed by 1 base and 1 base, with 13 bases remaining between them. The CDR3 coding sequence is TGTGCCTGGAGTGGATTTAGACTACAGAACACTGAAGCTTTCTTT. Protein product: CAWSGFRLQNTEAFF.

This clone is judged medium-sized. The chain combines TRBV29-1 with TRBJ2-1; perhaps TRBD1 as D (6 bases). This CDR3 is 16 amino acids long. V lost 1 base and J 0 bases, leaving 13 bases between the germline ends. In germline, CDR1 is SQVTM, CDR2 ANQGSEA. CDR3 sequence: CSVEGKGVSSYNEQFF. The CDR3 DNA follows: TGCAGCGTTGAAGGCAAGGGGGTTAGCTCCTACAATGAGCAGTTCTTC.

This clone was seen once. V gene TRBV21-1 combines with J gene TRBJ2-7; TRBD1, the D gene given by the table, was not confirmed from the DNA. TRBV21-1 is flagged as a pseudogene. There are 15 residues in the CDR3. CDR3 bases: TGTGCCAGCAGCAATACAGGGGGCAGCTCCTACGAGCAGTACTTC. It is translated as CASSNTGGSSYEQYF.

The chain links TRBV19 to TRBJ1-3; no clear D. The V gene lost 4 bases and the J gene lost 0 bases, with 10 bases spanning the gap. This CDR3 comprises 15 residues. Germline values: CDR1 LNHDA, CDR2 SQIVND (reference sequence). The CDR3 nucleotides are TGTGCCAGTAGTACAATACAGAGCTCTGGAAACACCATATATTTT. The encoded protein is CASSTIQSSGNTIYF.

The chain has TRBV27 and TRBJ2-2, with 11 bases identical to TRBD2. The germline V gene has CDR1 MNHEY and CDR2 SMNVEV (reference sequence). The CDR3 extends over 17 amino acids. Trimming cost V 5 bases and J 7 bases; bases outside gene matches: 12. This CDR3 is CASSSPTSGARVGELFF. In DNA, the CDR3 is TGTGCCAGCAGTAGCCCGACTAGCGGGGCAAGAGTCGGGGAGCTGTTTTTT.

The chain recombines TRBV4-1 with TRBJ2-1; 8 nucleotides match TRBD2. J was trimmed by 2 bases and V by 0 bases; bases with no gene match: 9. The CDR3 covers 18 residues. Germline V gives CDR1 MGHRA, CDR2 YSYEKL. For the CDR3, the DNA is TGCGCCAGCAGCCAAGAAGGTTCAGCGGGAGTCACCTACAATGAGCAGTTCTTC. Translated, it gives CASSQEGSAGVTYNEQFF.

J is TRBJ2-3 and V is TRBV29-1; D call uncertain. This CDR3 is built from 14 residues. Trimming cost V 0 bases and J 1 base, with 8 bases left between them. Looked up from germline, CDR1 is SQVTM and CDR2 is ANQGSEA. The CDR3 nucleotides read TGCAGCGTTGAAGAACCCAGCGGCACAGATACGCAGTATTTT. Translating it yields CSVEEPSGTDTQYF.

The chain combines TRBV7-8 with TRBJ2-5, with D possibly matching TRBD2 (5 bases). This CDR3 is 15 amino acids long. The germline V and J ends were trimmed by 5 bases and 1 base, with 14 bases remaining between them. Germline-derived CDR1 and CDR2 are SGHVS and FQNEAQ. CDR3 amino acids: CASSPEGLFQETQYF. CDR3 in DNA: TGTGCCAGCAGCCCCGAGGGTTTGTTCCAAGAGACCCAGTACTTC. Supplemented by reference TRBV7-8 and TRBJ2-5, the full variable domain reads GAGVSQSPRYKVAKRGQDVALRCDPISGHVSLFWYQQALGQGPEFLTYFQNEAQLDKSGLPSDRFFAERPEGSVSTLKIQRTQQEDSAVYLCASSPEGLFQETQYFGPGTRLLVL.

This clone showed up just a few times. The CDR3 spells CASSEASGGVGGNTEAFF. The CDR3 bases are TGTGCCAGCAGTGAAGCTAGTGGGGGGGTCGGGGGGAACACTGAAGCTTTCTTT. The chain has TRBV6-1 and TRBJ1-1, with TRBD1 as a possible D gene (5 bases). Germline V gene lookup returns CDR1 MNHNS and CDR2 SASEGT. This CDR3 has 18 residues. The V gene lost 0 bases and the J gene lost 1 base, with 18 bases spanning the gap.

This clone was counted between two and nine times. J is TRBJ2-1 and V is TRBV10-3; a possible D gene is TRBD2 (5 bases). V shed 3 bases and J shed 7 bases, with 16 bases lying between them. Germline V gene lookup returns CDR1 ENHRY and CDR2 SYGVKD. The CDR3 totals 15 residues. The CDR3 loop is CAISEVGVSGNEQFF. The CDR3 nucleotides read TGTGCCATCAGTGAAGTGGGAGTGTCCGGGAATGAGCAGTTCTTC.

The CDR3 DNA sequence: TGCGCCAGCAGCTCAGAGGGGCGGGGGAGCACAGATACGCAGTATTTT. It encodes CASSSEGRGSTDTQYF. This sequence joins TRBV5-1 and TRBJ2-3; 7 bases align to TRBD2. J gave up 0 bases and V 3 bases, and 7 bases lay outside the gene matches. Per the germline V gene, CDR1 is SGHRS and CDR2 is YFSETQ. CDR3 length: 16 residues.

The rearrangement joins TRBV7-2 to TRBJ2-3, with 8 positions matching TRBD2. Germline trimming cut 1 base from V and 2 bases from J; bases unmatched to any gene: 8. This CDR3 has 17 residues. CDR1 SGHTA and CDR2 FQGNSA come from the germline V gene. The chain's CDR3 is CASSLGGRGAYTDTQYF. The DNA for the CDR3 is TGTGCCAGCAGCTTAGGTGGGCGGGGGGCTTACACAGATACGCAGTATTTT.

The chain carries TRBV27 and TRBJ2-3; D may be TRBD2 (6 bases). CDR3 length: 16 amino acids. Per germline, CDR1 MNHEY and CDR2 SMNVEV (reference sequence). V lost 6 bases, J lost 2 bases, and 18 bases lay in between. In DNA, the CDR3 is TGTGCCAGCAGGGCGGGGCTAGCCAGAACCACAGATACGCAGTATTTT. Residues: CASRAGLARTTDTQYF.

The J gene is TRBJ2-2, the V gene TRBV27, with 9 nucleotides matching TRBD1. Germline values: CDR1 MNHEY, CDR2 SMNVEV (reference sequence). V trimming: 1 base; J trimming: 7 bases; junction bases outside the gene matches: 4. The length of the CDR3 is 15 residues. This CDR3 reads CASSLLGQGLGELFF. Here the CDR3 DNA reads TGTGCCAGCAGTTTATTGGGACAGGGTCTCGGGGAGCTGTTTTTT.

The V gene is TRBV7-2, the J gene TRBJ1-1; 7 nucleotides match TRBD1. Unmatched junction bases numbered 4, after V lost 5 bases and J lost 4 bases. The CDR3 extends over 13 amino acids. CDR1 is SGHTA and CDR2 is FQGNSA in the germline V gene. CDR3 protein: CASSTQGSTEAFF. The CDR3 coding sequence is TGTGCCAGCAGCACACAGGGGAGCACTGAAGCTTTCTTT.

J is TRBJ2-5 and V is TRBV19, with 9 nucleotides matching TRBD2. Germline V gene data show CDR1 as LNHDA and CDR2 as SQIVND (reference sequence). There are 14 residues in the CDR3. J gave up 5 bases and V 5 bases, and 6 bases lay outside the gene matches. CDR3 loop: CASSWGLAGETQYF. The CDR3 DNA follows: TGTGCCAGTAGTTGGGGACTAGCCGGGGAGACCCAGTACTTC. Combining the CDR3 with reference TRBV19 and TRBJ2-5 gives the whole variable domain DGGITQSPKYLFRKEGQNVTLSCEQNLNHDAMYWYRQDPGQGLRLIYYSQIVNDFQKGDIAEGYSVSREKKESFPLTVTSAQKNPTAFYLCASSWGLAGETQYFGPGTRLLVL.

CDR3 protein: CASKWTGGSEKLFF. The CDR3 region has the DNA TGTGCCAGCAAATGGACAGGGGGCAGTGAAAAACTGTTTTTT. This chain connects TRBV28 to TRBJ1-4, with 11 nucleotides matching TRBD1. The ends lost 7 bases at V and 7 bases at J; junction bases unmatched: 5. Germline V gene lookup returns CDR1 MDHEN and CDR2 SYDVKM. This CDR3 is built from 14 residues.

A few counts support this clone. The chain has TRBV2 and TRBJ2-3; D may be TRBD2 (5 bases). The germline gives CDR1 SNHLY, CDR2 FYNNEI. Between the trimmed V and J ends, which lost 8 bases and 5 bases, there was a span of 20 bases. This CDR3 region has 15 residues. In DNA, the CDR3 is TGTGCCAGCTCGAATCTAGCTCCCGCGGGAGATACGCAGTATTTT. Protein: CASSNLAPAGDTQYF.

This chain links TRBV19 with TRBJ1-1; the match to TRBD1 covers 12 bases. V shed 9 bases, J shed 5 bases, and the junction held 13 bases outside the gene matches. This CDR3 has 16 residues. The germline gives CDR1 LNHDA, CDR2 SQIVND (reference sequence). CDR3 sequence (DNA): TGTGCCAGCAATACCGGGACAGGGGGCTCGCGGACTGAAGCTTTCTTT. Its protein product is CASNTGTGGSRTEAFF.

This clone came up once. This chain links TRBV12-5 with TRBJ2-4; D possibly corresponds to TRBD1 (5 bases). V shed 7 bases and J shed 0 bases, with 16 bases lying between them. The germline gives CDR1 LGHNT, CDR2 FRNRAP. The CDR3 contains 16 residues. The CDR3 region has the DNA TGTGCTAGTGCCCCCGACAGTCTTTTAGCCAAAAACATTCAGTACTTC. This codes for CASAPDSLLAKNIQYF.

The V and J genes are TRBV11-3 and TRBJ1-1; D gene uncertain. The V and J ends lost 1 base and 9 bases respectively, with 9 bases between them. The CDR3 runs to 12 residues. Germline lookup yields CDR1 SGHNT and CDR2 YENEEA. The DNA of the CDR3 is TGTGCCAGCAGCTTAGGCGGCCGACAAGCTTTCTTT. The encoded protein is CASSLGGRQAFF.

V is TRBV15 and J is TRBJ2-7, with D perhaps TRBD2 (5 bases). With 1 base removed from V and 5 bases from J, the gap between germline ends came to 9 bases. CDR1 is LNHNV and CDR2 is YYDKDF in the germline V gene (reference sequence). This CDR3 region has 13 residues. The CDR3 nucleotides are TGTGCCACCAGCAGAGCGGGGAAGGACGAGCAGTACTTC. This gives the protein CATSRAGKDEQYF.

V is TRBV7-3 and J is TRBJ1-1, with a tentative D call TRBD1 (5 bases). The CDR3 spans 13 residues. Trimming shortened V by 5 bases and J by 1 base, and 8 bases separated the two germline ends. Per germline, CDR1 SGHTA and CDR2 FQGTGA. In DNA, the CDR3 is TGTGCCAGCAGCACGCAGGGGAACACTGAAGCTTTCTTT. It specifies CASSTQGNTEAFF.